This section outlines one TCR beta chain sequence together with its context. PCR primers comprised 60 Vbeta and 13 Jbeta primers. Using immunoSEQ multiplex PCR, the repertoire was profiled, and TCRdb retains in-frame clones only, with some absent. Of some 170,000 clones listed, roughly 80% were seen once; the top ten hold around 3.4%. The V gene end was trimmed by 3 bases and the J gene end by 3 bases; junction bases not matched to a gene: 3. From germline, CDR1 is SEHNR and CDR2 FQNEAQ (reference sequence). The CDR3 totals 14 residues. The entry originates in a study of cytomegalovirus exposure and HLA in healthy donors. Regarding donors, all were healthy bone marrow donors.

This receptor was identified in a man in his thirties or forties in good health and CMV-seropositive. V and J are TRBV7-9 and TRBJ2-3; 7 nucleotides line up with TRBD1. Material for sequencing was PBMCs. The CDR3 sequence is CASSLGQSTDTQYF. Written as DNA, the CDR3 is TGTGCCAGCAGCTTGGGACAGTCTACAGATACGCAGTATTTT.